These 22 T cell receptor beta chains were all obtained from the same sample, sequenced in a study of T cell repertoires in cytomegalovirus infection. TCRdb independently ran MiXCR on the reads; one entry per CDR3 protein. The table shows 510,000 or so distinct CDR3 sequences, with roughly 29% occurring only once. The sample comprised PBMCs. These TCRs come from a human donor in good health (CMV status not recorded). Some clones in this sample may be carry-over from other donors' samples.

The rearrangement joins TRBV19 to TRBJ2-5, with D possibly TRBD2 on 5 matching bases. Trimming stripped 4 bases from V and 0 bases from J, with 15 bases between. CDR1 is LNHDA and CDR2 is SQIVND in the germline V gene (reference sequence). The CDR3 runs 16 residues. The CDR3 DNA follows: TGTGCCAGTAGTAGTAAGCGGACGCTGTACCAAGAGACCCAGTACTTC. Amino acids: CASSSKRTLYQETQYF.

The chain carries TRBV5-1 and TRBJ1-1; maybe TRBD1 (5 bases). The CDR3 covers 12 residues. The V end lost 5 bases, the J end lost 8 bases, and 13 bases lay between the germline ends. Germline-derived CDR1 and CDR2 are SGHRS and YFSETQ. The CDR3 nucleotides read TGCGCCAGCAGGCGGGAGGGGTACGAAGCTTTCTTT. Translating gives CASRREGYEAFF.

This clonotype was detected a few times. The rearrangement links TRBV7-6 to TRBJ2-2; no definite D call. There are 15 residues in the CDR3. V lost 1 base to trimming and J lost 0 bases, with 6 bases between them. CDR1 is SGHVS, CDR2 FNYEAQ, per germline. CDR3 residues: CASSLVAPNTGELFF. CDR3 nucleotides: TGTGCCAGCAGCTTAGTGGCGCCGAACACCGGGGAGCTGTTTTTT. The full variable domain, with the rest looked up from reference TRBV7-6 and TRBJ2-2, is GAGVSQSPRYKVTKRGQDVALRCDPISGHVSLYWYRQALGQGPEFLTYFNYEAQQDKSGLPNDRFSAERPEGSISTLTIQRTEQRDSAMYRCASSLVAPNTGELFFGEGSRLTVL.

This clonotype has a count of ten or more. The rearrangement uses TRBV7-2 and TRBJ2-7; 11 nucleotides match TRBD2. Germline CDR1 and CDR2: SGHTA and FQGNSA. V lost 5 bases, J lost 3 bases, and 9 bases stayed unmatched. CDR3 length: 16 residues. CDR3 nucleotide sequence: TGTGCCAGCAGCCCTAGCAGACTAGCGGGAAGCTACGAGCAGTACTTC. Residues: CASSPSRLAGSYEQYF.

The sample holds many counts of this clonotype. The chain couples TRBV7-2 to TRBJ2-5; the D gene is possibly TRBD1 (6 bases). Trimming pared 1 base from V and 5 bases from J, leaving 14 bases between. The CDR3 has 15 amino acids. Germline loops: CDR1 SGHTA, CDR2 FQGNSA. In nucleotides, the CDR3 is TGTGCCAGCAGCTTAGTTGCACAGGGTTGGGAGACCCAGTACTTC. Its translation: CASSLVAQGWETQYF.

This chain links TRBV27 with TRBJ1-1, with D uncertain. The V end was cut by 1 base, the J end by 6 bases, with 9 bases between. From germline, CDR1 is MNHEY and CDR2 SMNVEV (reference sequence). The length of the CDR3 is 13 residues. CDR3 region: CASSLYLNAEAFF. CDR3 nucleotide sequence: TGTGCCAGCAGTTTATACCTTAACGCTGAAGCTTTCTTT.

The sample holds many counts of this clonotype. The chain uses TRBV4-2 and TRBJ2-1, with TRBD2 matching over 11 bases. The germline CDR1 and CDR2 sequences are LGHNA and YNFKEQ. With 1 base clipped from V and 0 bases from J, the junction kept 8 bases outside the gene matches. The CDR3 extends over 19 amino acids. The CDR3 coding sequence is TGTGCCAGCAGCCAAGCGGTAGCGGGAGGGCCAACCTCCTACAATGAGCAGTTCTTC. It is translated as CASSQAVAGGPTSYNEQFF.

The rearrangement links TRBV24-1 to TRBJ2-2, with D hard to call. V was pared by 7 bases and J by 6 bases, with 5 bases between. The CDR3 length is 11 residues. Per the germline V gene, CDR1 is KGHDR and CDR2 is SFDVKD. In nucleotides, the CDR3 is TGTGCCACCAGAGAAGCCGGGGAGCTGTTTTTT. Protein: CATREAGELFF.

This clonotype came up a few times. V gene TRBV20-1 combines with J gene TRBJ2-1; perhaps D is TRBD1 or TRBD2 (5 bases each). CDR3 length: 13 amino acids. The V and J ends lost 4 bases and 15 bases respectively, with 22 bases between them. Germline assignment: CDR1 DFQATT and CDR2 SNEGSKA (reference sequence). CDR3 sequence (DNA): TGCAGTGCTAAGACCGGGACGCACCCTACCCCGTTCTTC. Its protein product is CSAKTGTHPTPFF.

The chain employs TRBV7-3 and TRBJ2-1; the match to TRBD2 covers 7 bases. V shed 10 bases and J 2 bases; nucleotides not matched to a gene: 11. Germline CDR1 is SGHTA and CDR2 is FQGTGA. The CDR3 extends over 15 amino acids. The CDR3 coding sequence is TGTGCCATCCCCCTGGGGCTAGCGGCCTACAATGAGCAGTTCTTC. It is translated as CAIPLGLAAYNEQFF.

The rearrangement uses TRBV29-1 and TRBJ1-5, with 7 bases matching TRBD1. CDR1 and CDR2 from the germline V gene are SQVTM and ANQGSEA. This CDR3 contains 14 residues. V shed 3 bases and J 7 bases; nucleotides not matched to a gene: 9. CDR3 protein: CSVDGDSPGQPQHF. CDR3 DNA sequence: TGCAGCGTTGATGGGGACAGCCCCGGGCAGCCCCAGCATTTT.

This clonotype has a count of ten or more. This chain links TRBV7-8 with TRBJ1-1; D perhaps matches TRBD1 (5 bases). The CDR3 is 14 amino acids. V gave up 1 base and J gave up 4 bases, with 10 bases separating them. Looked up from germline, CDR1 is SGHVS and CDR2 is FQNEAQ. CDR3 nucleotide sequence: TGTGCCAGCAGCTTAGGATTGGGGCGCACTGAAGCTTTCTTT. Its translation: CASSLGLGRTEAFF.

This clonotype turned up a few times. V usage is TRBV6-2 or TRBV6-3 and J usage is TRBJ2-1; either TRBD1 or TRBD2 may supply D (5 bases each). V lost 5 bases to trimming and J lost 9 bases, with 14 bases between them. CDR3 length: 13 amino acids. Germline V gene data show CDR1 as MNHEY and CDR2 as SVGEGT. The CDR3 sequence: CASSDGTPGEQFF. The CDR3 nucleotides are TGTGCCAGCAGTGACGGGACCCCGGGTGAGCAGTTCTTC.

This chain joins TRBV20-1 and TRBJ2-2; 8 nucleotides agree with TRBD1. The CDR3 sequence is 14 residues long. Germline V gene sequence: CDR1 DFQATT, CDR2 SNEGSKA (reference sequence). The ends lost 5 bases at V and 4 bases at J; junction bases unmatched: 6. CDR3 in DNA: TGCAGTGCTCAAGGACAGGGCGGCACCGGGGAGCTGTTTTTT. Protein: CSAQGQGGTGELFF.

This clonotype turned up a few times. The chain couples TRBV7-6 to TRBJ2-1; TRBD1 agrees at 7 bases. The CDR3 runs to 19 residues. Germline lookup yields CDR1 SGHVS and CDR2 FNYEAQ. The ends lost 5 bases at V and 2 bases at J; junction bases unmatched: 18. CDR3 bases: TGTGCCAGCAGCACCCACGATACGACAGGGAAGAACCCCTACAATGAGCAGTTCTTC. Its translation is CASSTHDTTGKNPYNEQFF.

This clonotype has a single count. The chain couples TRBV7-8 to TRBJ1-1; D unresolved. CDR3 length: 14 amino acids. CDR1 SGHVS and CDR2 FQNEAQ come from the germline V gene. V was cut by 1 base and J by 5 bases, with 11 bases left in between. CDR3 in amino acids: CASSLGLTRTEAFF. CDR3 DNA: TGTGCCAGCAGCTTAGGCCTTACTCGGACTGAAGCTTTCTTT.

The rearrangement joins TRBV19 to TRBJ2-1; 9 positions match TRBD2. After removal of 3 bases from V and 5 bases from J, the junction contained 5 bases not matched to a gene. This CDR3 is 15 amino acids long. Per germline, CDR1 LNHDA and CDR2 SQIVND (reference sequence). The CDR3 region has the DNA TGTGCCAGTAGTATCTTAGCGGGGGCCCACAATGAGCAGTTCTTC. Its translation is CASSILAGAHNEQFF.

The genes are TRBV20-1 and TRBJ1-5, with a possible D match to TRBD1 (6 bases). This CDR3 region has 13 residues. Trimming removed 3 bases from V and 11 bases from J, with 17 bases in between. The V gene's germline CDR1 is DFQATT and CDR2 SNEGSKA (reference sequence). The CDR3 DNA sequence: TGCAGTGCTAGTAGCGGGGGGCGGGGGGCCCAGCATTTT. Its translation: CSASSGGRGAQHF.

This clonotype was recorded a few times. This chain connects TRBV6-1 to TRBJ2-1; D might be TRBD1 (5 bases). Germline CDR1 MNHNS, CDR2 SASEGT. The CDR3 covers 14 residues. Trimming took 6 bases from V and 9 from J, leaving 18 bases between them. This CDR3 reads CASRAVQGVSEQFF. The CDR3 coding sequence is TGTGCCAGCAGGGCAGTTCAGGGCGTTAGTGAGCAGTTCTTC.

The rearrangement uses TRBV12-3 or TRBV12-4 and TRBJ2-2, with 7 bases lining up with TRBD2. This CDR3 has 17 amino acids. The V segment lost 8 bases and the J segment 3 bases; nucleotides outside the gene matches: 15. CDR3 nucleotide sequence: TGTGCCAGCCGAAAAGAAAGGACTAGGGTACACACCGGGGAGCTGTTTTTT. This encodes CASRKERTRVHTGELFF.

In this sample, this clonotype turned up a few times. The chain couples TRBV6-5 to TRBJ1-1, with D unclear. CDR1 is MNHEY, CDR2 SVGAGI, per germline. V lost 2 bases and J lost 4, with 14 bases in between. The CDR3 covers 15 residues. The DNA of the CDR3 is TGTGCCAGCAGTTACAGCAGGCTCAAACTCACTGAAGCTTTCTTT. Translating it yields CASSYSRLKLTEAFF.

The chain carries TRBV12-3 or TRBV12-4 and TRBJ2-3, with 7 positions matching TRBD1. With V trimmed by 6 bases and J by 1 base, 10 bases remained unmatched. The CDR3 consists of 16 residues. As DNA, the CDR3 is TGTGCCAGCAGCTTAAGCAGGGGGATAGGCACAGATACGCAGTATTTT. It yields the protein CASSLSRGIGTDTQYF.